This TCR beta chain was found in a study of Graves' ophthalmopathy and Graves' hyperthyroidism. Whole-study findings and limits: Among thyroid clonotypes expanded above 0.001 frequency, most also appeared in blood.

The CDR3 length is 15 residues. Trimming removed 4 bases at V and 4 bases at J, with 16 bases between. Using RNA transcripts, the TCR beta CDR3 regions were amplified. First-round RT-PCR relied on HTBI primers, and a second-round multiplex PCR came next. MiXCR, run by TCRdb on the multiplex PCR reads, gives a single entry per CDR3 protein. The data show under 350,000 distinct CDR3 sequences, with roughly 16% seen just once and 10% to 15% held by the top ten. With respect to this clonotype: Its specificity is not known.

The J gene is TRBJ1-2, the V gene TRBV12-3 or TRBV12-4, with D tentatively TRBD1 (6 bases). What was sequenced was peripheral blood. This sequence originates from an adult man with Graves' ophthalmopathy. The CDR3 loop reads CASSSPSGTSYGYTF. The CDR3 nucleotides are TGTGCCAGCAGTTCTCCCTCCGGGACAAGCTATGGCTACACCTTC.